One and the same sample provided the 6 T cell receptor beta chains below, sequenced in a study of T-cell memory formation after mild COVID-19 (dated by TCRdb to 2020 to 2023). The library was obtained by 5' RACE. Sequencing was performed on an Illumina NovaSeq 6000. The raw public reads went through TCRdb reprocessing: fastp at Q25, MiXCR clone calling, in-frame beta chains kept. Records with the same CDR3 protein are collapsed into one entry carrying the most frequent genes and DNA. This sample lists fewer than 400,000 distinct CDR3 sequences; roughly 13% were detected once. About 21% of the sample goes to the ten largest clones. The sample was PBMCs or a T cell subset sorted from them (not recorded which). Receptors were obtained from a man between 18 and 29 years old who had mild COVID-19 (a few samples of this study predate the infection). The sample titles of this study are shuffled in the database, so cell type and time point are left out; the donor was told from shared clones.

The chain links TRBV7-9 to TRBJ1-2; no definite D call. Germline-derived CDR1 and CDR2 are SEHNR and FQNEAQ (reference sequence). The CDR3 sequence is 14 residues long. Trimming took off 2 bases at V and 7 bases at J, with 14 bases between the two ends. DNA of the CDR3: TGTGCCAGCAGCTTACATGGGCGAGCGGGTGGCTACACCTTC. This codes for CASSLHGRAGGYTF.

The chain recombines TRBV18 with TRBJ1-2, with TRBD1 identical over 7 bases. Germline V gene data show CDR1 as KGHSH and CDR2 as LQKENI. This CDR3 is built from 14 residues. V lost 2 bases and J lost 2; bases outside the gene matches: 2. In nucleotides, the CDR3 is TGTGCCAGCTCACCAAAGACAGGGAACTATGGCTACACCTTC. Residues: CASSPKTGNYGYTF.

The gene calls are TRBV6-5 and TRBJ1-1, with 7 positions matching TRBD1. The CDR3 runs to 13 residues. CDR1 is MNHEY and CDR2 is SVGAGI in the germline V gene. Trimming cost V 6 bases and J 11 bases; bases outside gene matches: 12. CDR3 bases: TGTGCCAGCAGGCCGGGAATCGGGACAGTCGCTTTCTTT. It specifies CASRPGIGTVAFF.

The rearrangement links TRBV19 to TRBJ1-2, with D possibly being TRBD1 (6 bases). This CDR3 spans 17 amino acids. The V gene's germline CDR1 is LNHDA and CDR2 SQIVND (reference sequence). V lost 8 bases to trimming and J lost 4 bases, with 26 bases between them. CDR3 protein: CASATLTGTSDPYGYTF. The CDR3 DNA sequence: TGTGCCAGTGCCACCTTGACCGGGACATCAGATCCCTATGGCTACACCTTC.

The chain combines TRBV6-2 or TRBV6-3 with TRBJ2-1; D call uncertain. The CDR3 loop spans 15 amino acids. Germline assignment: CDR1 MNHEY and CDR2 SVGEGT. Deletions cut 5 bases from V and 0 bases from J, with 11 bases between. The CDR3 DNA reads TGTGCCAGCAGTGATTGGGGTAGCTCCTACAATGAGCAGTTCTTC. It yields the protein CASSDWGSSYNEQFF.

This clonotype was counted between two and nine times. The chain recombines TRBV27 with TRBJ1-1; D is possibly TRBD1 (6 bases). The CDR3 extends over 15 amino acids. V lost 5 bases and J lost 0, with 13 bases in between. Looked up from germline, CDR1 is MNHEY and CDR2 is SMNVEV (reference sequence). The chain's CDR3 is CASSLDSNMNTEAFF. CDR3 DNA: TGTGCCAGCAGTCTGGACAGTAATATGAACACTGAAGCTTTCTTT.